This is a list of T cell receptor beta chains from one sample in a study of beta chain features in type 1 diabetes. Sequencing used immunoSEQ multiplex PCR; TCRdb keeps in-frame clones, though not all of them. The sample contains 900,000 or so clones, about 17% of which appear only once. The sequencing sample was made of naive CD4+ T cells from blood. The receptors come from a woman aged 18-35 years in good health. Each CDR3 is given with its conserved first and last residue. The order of the fields is clone size, D gene, J gene, V gene, CDR3 protein, CDR3 DNA. A D gene is named only where the DNA matches it firmly. Where a row states a size, it is once, few, many or the class of an expanded clone; other rows omit it.

clone size: -; D gene: -; J gene: TRBJ2-1; V gene: TRBV7-3; CDR3 protein: CASSSGNEQFF; CDR3 DNA: TGTGCCAGCAGCTCCGGGAATGAGCAGTTCTTC
clone size: -; D gene: -; J gene: TRBJ2-7; V gene: TRBV7-9; CDR3 protein: CASSLTTRSSYEQYF; CDR3 DNA: TGTGCCAGCAGCTTAACCACTCGGAGCTCCTACGAGCAGTACTTC
clone size: -; D gene: -; J gene: TRBJ1-1; V gene: TRBV4-2; CDR3 protein: CASSQGAVPNTEAFF; CDR3 DNA: TGTGCCAGCAGCCAAGGCGCCGTCCCAAACACTGAAGCTTTCTTT
clone size: -; D gene: -; J gene: TRBJ2-1; V gene: TRBV7-9; CDR3 protein: CVTPPTGVGGSYNEQFF; CDR3 DNA: TGTGTCACGCCTCCCACGGGAGTGGGCGGCTCCTACAATGAGCAGTTCTTC
clone size: -; D gene: -; J gene: TRBJ2-3; V gene: TRBV12-2; CDR3 protein: CASRLISGPSTDTQYF; CDR3 DNA: TGTGCAAGTCGCTTAATTTCCGGGCCCAGCACAGATACGCAGTATTTT
clone size: few; D gene: TRBD1; J gene: TRBJ2-7; V gene: TRBV18; CDR3 protein: CASSPGQTYEQYF; CDR3 DNA: TGTGCCAGCTCACCGGGACAGACCTACGAGCAGTACTTC
clone size: few; D gene: -; J gene: TRBJ2-5; V gene: TRBV28; CDR3 protein: CASSQTGPWTETQYF; CDR3 DNA: TGTGCCAGCAGTCAGACGGGCCCGTGGACAGAGACCCAGTACTTC
clone size: -; D gene: -; J gene: TRBJ2-3; V gene: TRBV27; CDR3 protein: CASSLQGRPGADTQYF; CDR3 DNA: TGTGCCAGCAGTTTACAGGGTCGGCCAGGGGCAGATACGCAGTATTTT
clone size: -; D gene: TRBD1; J gene: TRBJ2-5; V gene: TRBV27; CDR3 protein: CASSLGTAFQETQYF; CDR3 DNA: TGTGCCAGCAGCCTGGGGACAGCGTTCCAAGAGACCCAGTACTTC
clone size: -; D gene: -; J gene: TRBJ1-4; V gene: TRBV15; CDR3 protein: CATSSVNGRRNEKLFF; CDR3 DNA: TGTGCCACCAGCAGTGTTAACGGACGTAGGAATGAAAAACTGTTTTTT
clone size: -; D gene: -; J gene: TRBJ1-1; V gene: TRBV23-1; CDR3 protein: CASIGPKTTEAFF; CDR3 DNA: TGCGCCAGCATAGGCCCAAAGACCACTGAAGCTTTCTTT
clone size: few; D gene: -; J gene: TRBJ1-3; V gene: TRBV6-5; CDR3 protein: CASPDSRSSGNTIYF; CDR3 DNA: TGTGCCAGCCCCGATTCCCGGAGCTCTGGAAACACCATATATTTT
clone size: few; D gene: TRBD2; J gene: TRBJ2-1; V gene: TRBV7-6; CDR3 protein: CASSPGLAGAHPYNEQFF; CDR3 DNA: TGTGCCAGCAGCCCCGGACTAGCGGGAGCTCACCCCTACAATGAGCAGTTCTTC
clone size: few; D gene: -; J gene: TRBJ2-3; V gene: TRBV10-3; CDR3 protein: CASRGGRNTDTQYF; CDR3 DNA: TGTGCCTCCCGGGGAGGCAGGAACACAGATACGCAGTATTTT
clone size: -; D gene: -; J gene: TRBJ1-2; V gene: TRBV28; CDR3 protein: CASSAPGSYGYTF; CDR3 DNA: TGTGCCAGCAGTGCCCCAGGTAGCTATGGCTACACCTTC
clone size: -; D gene: -; J gene: TRBJ1-2; V gene: TRBV15; CDR3 protein: CATSRDPGYGYTF; CDR3 DNA: TGTGCCACCAGCAGAGATCCAGGGTATGGCTACACCTTC
clone size: few; D gene: TRBD2; J gene: TRBJ2-1; V gene: TRBV11-2; CDR3 protein: CASSSPGLAAAPDEQFF; CDR3 DNA: TGTGCCAGCAGCTCACCGGGACTAGCGGCTGCGCCGGATGAGCAGTTCTTC
clone size: few; D gene: TRBD2; J gene: TRBJ2-3; V gene: TRBV2; CDR3 protein: CASSPRLAGGFDTQYF; CDR3 DNA: TGTGCCAGCAGTCCCAGACTAGCGGGAGGGTTTGATACGCAGTATTTT
clone size: -; D gene: TRBD2; J gene: TRBJ2-6; V gene: TRBV10-3; CDR3 protein: CAISRVNLAGVPTGANVLTF; CDR3 DNA: TGTGCCATCAGCCGCGTTAATCTAGCGGGAGTCCCCACTGGGGCCAACGTCCTGACTTTC
clone size: few; D gene: -; J gene: TRBJ2-3; V gene: TRBV7-9; CDR3 protein: CASSLEGRFTDTQYF; CDR3 DNA: TGTGCCAGCAGCTTAGAAGGGAGGTTCACAGATACGCAGTATTTT
clone size: -; D gene: TRBD2; J gene: TRBJ2-7; V gene: TRBV5-6; CDR3 protein: CASRTSGGSYEQYF; CDR3 DNA: TGTGCCAGCAGGACTAGCGGGGGGTCCTACGAGCAGTACTTC
clone size: -; D gene: TRBD1; J gene: TRBJ2-7; V gene: TRBV10-3; CDR3 protein: CAISGKGQRDYEQYF; CDR3 DNA: TGTGCCATCAGTGGGAAGGGACAGCGAGACTACGAGCAGTACTTC
clone size: few; D gene: -; J gene: TRBJ2-2; V gene: TRBV5-1; CDR3 protein: CASSGGQGSSGELFF; CDR3 DNA: TGCGCCAGCAGCGGTGGCCAGGGAAGTTCCGGGGAGCTGTTTTTT
clone size: -; D gene: TRBD1; J gene: TRBJ2-3; V gene: TRBV7-6; CDR3 protein: CASSLRDRDPDTQYF; CDR3 DNA: TGTGCCAGCAGCTTGCGGGACAGGGACCCAGATACGCAGTATTTT